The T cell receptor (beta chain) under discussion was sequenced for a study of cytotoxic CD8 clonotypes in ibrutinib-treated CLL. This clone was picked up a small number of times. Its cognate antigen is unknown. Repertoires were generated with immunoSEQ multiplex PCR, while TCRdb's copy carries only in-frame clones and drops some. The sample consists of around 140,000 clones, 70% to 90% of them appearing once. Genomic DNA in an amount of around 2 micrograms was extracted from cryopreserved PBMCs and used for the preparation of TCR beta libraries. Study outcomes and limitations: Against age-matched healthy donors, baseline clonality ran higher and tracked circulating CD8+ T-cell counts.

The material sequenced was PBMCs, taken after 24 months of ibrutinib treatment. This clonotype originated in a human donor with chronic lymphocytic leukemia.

CDR3 residues: CASSLEGADGAEAFF. CDR3 sequence (DNA): TGCGCCAGCAGCTTGGAGGGGGCCGACGGGGCTGAAGCTTTCTTT. The genes are TRBV5-1 and TRBJ1-1, with TRBD1 matching 7 bases. This CDR3 comprises 15 residues. Germline CDR1 is SGHRS and CDR2 is YFSETQ. Losses at the gene ends were 0 bases for V and 6 bases for J; bases not matched to a gene: 8.